This record concerns one T cell receptor beta chain sequence. This sample is drawn from a study of blood T cell repertoires in COVID-19. Study information: Acute-phase and convalescent COVID-19 samples originated in the United States, Italy and Spain. In each case, the material was cDNA or gDNA derived from T cells, B-cell-depleted T cells, or PBMCs.

Original data processing: Cell counts per sample came from amplifying reference gene primers. TCRdb keeps only in-frame clones here, not all; method: immunoSEQ multiplex PCR. D and trimming come from the DNA, and the V and J calls and clone size come from that table. The table has fewer than 150,000 clones, roughly 80% seen once. The sequence derives from a man aged 45-65 years with acute or convalescent COVID-19. Sequencing was done on a sample of peripheral blood.

Here the CDR3 reads CASSWTGTSEGEAFF. CDR3 DNA sequence: TGTGCCAGTAGTTGGACCGGGACTTCCGAAGGTGAAGCTTTCTTT. V usage is TRBV19 and J usage is TRBJ1-1; TRBD1 is a possible D gene (5 bases). Trimming took off 5 bases at V and 7 bases at J, with 20 bases between the two ends. The germline V gene encodes CDR1 LNHDA and CDR2 SQIVND (reference sequence). CDR3 size: 15 residues.